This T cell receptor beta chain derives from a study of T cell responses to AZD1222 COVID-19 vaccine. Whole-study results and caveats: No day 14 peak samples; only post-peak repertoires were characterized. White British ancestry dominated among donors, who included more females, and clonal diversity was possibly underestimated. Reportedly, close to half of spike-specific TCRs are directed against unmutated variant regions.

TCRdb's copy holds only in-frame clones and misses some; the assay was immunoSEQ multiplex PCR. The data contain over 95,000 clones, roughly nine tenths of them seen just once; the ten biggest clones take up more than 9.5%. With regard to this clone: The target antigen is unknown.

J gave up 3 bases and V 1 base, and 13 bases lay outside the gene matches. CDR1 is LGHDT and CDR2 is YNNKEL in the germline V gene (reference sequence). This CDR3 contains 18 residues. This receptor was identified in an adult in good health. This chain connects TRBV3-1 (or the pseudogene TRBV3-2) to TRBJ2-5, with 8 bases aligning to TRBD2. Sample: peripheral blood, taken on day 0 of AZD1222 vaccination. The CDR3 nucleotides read TGTGCCAGCAGCCAAGTTCTGTCGGGGGGGCCTCGGGAAGAGACCCAGTACTTC. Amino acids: CASSQVLSGGPREETQYF.